Each of the 26 T cell receptor beta chains below was sequenced from the same sample in a study of metastatic and nonmetastatic thyroid tumors. TCRdb re-analyzed the PCR reads through MiXCR. The sample holds about 17,000 clones; 15% to 20% are singletons and the top ten take approximately 18%. Every patient was untreated before thyroid surgery. Sequencing used blood. The receptor source for this set is a male donor with papillary thyroid cancer or a benign thyroid nodule (not recorded which). Some clones in this sample may be carry-over from other donors' samples.

This clone has at least ten counts. The chain links TRBV11-2 to TRBJ2-5; D is tentatively TRBD1 or TRBD2 (6 bases each). Germline V lookup: CDR1 SGHAT, CDR2 FQNNGV. The CDR3 sequence is 14 residues long. Trimming removed 1 base at V and 6 bases at J, with 12 bases between. The CDR3: CASSLGLGGKTQYF. The CDR3 DNA sequence: TGTGCCAGCAGCTTAGGACTAGGGGGGAAGACCCAGTACTTC.

Ten or more counts support this clone. The V gene is TRBV2, the J gene TRBJ2-2; D remains unclear. V was trimmed by 4 bases and J by 6 bases, leaving 12 bases between them. This CDR3 has 14 residues. CDR1 and CDR2 from the germline V gene are SNHLY and FYNNEI. The CDR3 DNA is TGTGCCAGCAGTGTAGCTAGGTCCTCCGGGGAGCTGTTTTTT. It yields the protein CASSVARSSGELFF.

This chain connects TRBV5-1 to TRBJ2-2; TRBD1 aligns across 10 bases. Germline CDR1 is SGHRS and CDR2 is YFSETQ. V lost 4 bases to trimming and J lost 3 bases; unmatched junction nucleotides: 3. The CDR3 runs to 15 residues. The CDR3 DNA is TGCGCCAGCAGCCCCGGGACAGGGGACACCGGGGAGCTGTTTTTT. Its protein product is CASSPGTGDTGELFF.

This clone was observed at least ten times. The V and J genes are TRBV12-3 or TRBV12-4 and TRBJ2-5, with 8 bases fitting TRBD2. V gave up 5 bases and J gave up 3 bases; unmatched junction bases: 14. The CDR3 length is 17 residues. The CDR3, as DNA: TGTGCCAGCAGTAAAGGGGGTTTTAGCGGGAAGAAAGAGACCCAGTACTTC. Its protein is CASSKGGFSGKKETQYF.

This clone has ten or more counts. V and J are TRBV20-1 and TRBJ2-7; D is unresolved. This CDR3 contains 13 residues. V dropped 0 bases and J dropped 2 bases, with 8 bases sitting between them. Per germline, CDR1 DFQATT and CDR2 SNEGSKA (reference sequence). The CDR3 spells CSARDFAAYEQYF. CDR3 nucleotides: TGCAGTGCTAGAGATTTCGCTGCCTACGAGCAGTACTTC.

This clone was found many times. This chain links TRBV6-2 or TRBV6-3 with TRBJ2-7; tentative D call: TRBD2 (7 bases). V shed 2 bases and J shed 3 bases, with 11 bases lying between them. CDR1 and CDR2 from the germline V gene are MNHEY and SVGEGT. The CDR3 is made up of 14 amino acids. CDR3 bases: TGTGCCAGCAGTTACGGGGGGGGCAGCTACGAGCAGTACTTC. This sequence encodes CASSYGGGSYEQYF.

As for this clone: Relative to the germline gene, one junction end is altered; a read error may explain this. The rearrangement links TRBV11-3 to TRBJ2-6; a weak D match, TRBD1 (6 bases). The germline CDR1 and CDR2 sequences are SGHNT and YENEEA. There are 15 residues in the CDR3. CDR3 nucleotide sequence: TGTGCCAGCAGCCCGACAGGTGTCGGGGCCAACGTCCCGACTTTC. Protein sequence: CASSPTGVGANVPTF.

This clone occurred many times. The chain has TRBV6-1 and TRBJ2-7; 8 nucleotides agree with TRBD1. V trimming: 6 bases; J trimming: 3 bases; junction bases outside the gene matches: 4. This CDR3 has 13 amino acids. The V gene's germline CDR1 is MNHNS and CDR2 SASEGT. In DNA, the CDR3 is TGTGCCAGCAGCCCCGGGACAGGCTACGAGCAGTACTTC. It encodes CASSPGTGYEQYF.

The table lists this clone with many counts. V usage is TRBV30 and J usage is TRBJ2-3; D perhaps matches TRBD1 (6 bases). Germline loops: CDR1 GTSNPN, CDR2 SVGIG (reference sequence). The V end was cut by 0 bases, the J end by 8 bases, with 9 bases between. The CDR3 has 12 amino acids. The DNA for the CDR3 is TGTGCCTGGAGTGTACAGGGTGGTACGCAGTATTTT. Protein sequence: CAWSVQGGTQYF. The full variable domain, in which reference TRBV30 and TRBJ2-3 provide the parts outside the CDR3, is SQTIHQWPATLVQPVGSPLSLECTVEGTSNPNLYWYRQAAGRGLQLLFYSVGIGQISSEVPQNLSASRPQDRQFILSSKKLLLSDSGFYLCAWSVQGGTQYFGPGTRLTVL.

This clone was seen repeatedly, ten times or more. The chain uses TRBV5-4 and TRBJ2-1, with 9 bases lining up with TRBD2. The length of the CDR3 is 14 residues. The germline gives CDR1 SGHNT, CDR2 YYREEE (reference sequence). V dropped 4 bases and J dropped 6; count of bases not matched to a gene: 5. The CDR3 protein is CASSSGTSLNEQFF. The CDR3, as DNA: TGTGCCAGCAGCAGCGGGACTAGCCTCAATGAGCAGTTCTTC.

This clone has a count of ten or more. The rearrangement links TRBV24-1 to TRBJ2-1; D unresolved. CDR3 length: 14 amino acids. V dropped 1 base and J dropped 5 bases, with 8 bases sitting between them. CDR1 is KGHDR and CDR2 is SFDVKD in the germline V gene. The CDR3 nucleotides read TGTGCCACCAGTGATTTATGGGCCCACAATGAGCAGTTCTTC. Its protein product is CATSDLWAHNEQFF.

The table lists this clone with many counts. This may come from a read error, since a much larger clone is one base off. The gene calls are TRBV15 and TRBJ2-7, with D perhaps matching TRBD1 (5 bases). Looked up from germline, CDR1 is LNHNV and CDR2 is YYDKDF (reference sequence). CDR3 length: 16 residues. In DNA, the CDR3 is TGTGCCACCAGCAGAGTTAGGGCAGGGCAGGCCAACGAGCAGCACTTC. Amino acids: CATSRVRAGQANEQHF.

This clone counts as medium-sized. In the same sample, other DNA sequences code for this CDR3. This chain links TRBV28 with TRBJ2-3; 9 bases match TRBD2. The J segment lost 1 base and the V segment lost 8 bases, leaving 10 bases of the junction unmatched. The CDR3 contains 16 residues. Germline V gene lookup returns CDR1 MDHEN and CDR2 SYDVKM. The CDR3: CASPRGGEEGTDTQYF. CDR3 DNA sequence: TGTGCCAGCCCGCGGGGGGGCGAGGAGGGCACAGATACGCAGTATTTT.

This clone was seen many times. J is TRBJ1-5 and V is TRBV27; D unresolved. The V end was cut by 8 bases, the J end by 3 bases, with 8 bases between. Germline lookup yields CDR1 MNHEY and CDR2 SMNVEV (reference sequence). This CDR3 contains 12 residues. The CDR3 DNA sequence: TGTGCCAGCGGCCCGTACAATCAGCCCCAGCATTTT. Encoded protein: CASGPYNQPQHF.

Many counts were recorded for this clone. V usage is TRBV28 and J usage is TRBJ1-1; D is perhaps TRBD1 (5 bases). Trimming removed 8 bases at V and 5 bases at J, with 12 bases between. CDR1 is MDHEN and CDR2 is SYDVKM in the germline V gene. This CDR3 is 12 amino acids long. The chain's CDR3 is CASAGDRTEAFF. The CDR3 nucleotides read TGTGCCAGCGCGGGGGATCGGACTGAAGCTTTCTTT.

This chain uses TRBV30 with TRBJ2-2, with TRBD2 matching over 8 bases. V was pared by 2 bases and J by 4 bases, with 9 bases of the junction left unmatched. The CDR3 covers 16 residues. The germline gives CDR1 GTSNPN, CDR2 SVGIG (reference sequence). The CDR3 is CAWSFLRGARTGELFF. DNA of the CDR3: TGTGCCTGGAGTTTTCTGCGGGGGGCGCGCACCGGGGAGCTGTTTTTT.

At least ten counts were recorded for this clone. V and J are TRBV27 and TRBJ2-7; D ambiguous. V lost 4 bases and J lost 3, with 22 bases in between. CDR1 and CDR2 from the germline V gene are MNHEY and SMNVEV (reference sequence). The CDR3 consists of 17 residues. The CDR3: CASSSSPLGFGSYEQYF. The CDR3 nucleotides are TGTGCCAGCAGTTCCTCCCCCTTGGGGTTTGGTAGCTACGAGCAGTACTTC.

In this sample, this clone turned up many times. This sequence joins TRBV20-1 and TRBJ2-1; D gene ambiguous. This CDR3 is built from 12 residues. Germline V lookup: CDR1 DFQATT, CDR2 SNEGSKA (reference sequence). The V gene lost 7 bases and the J gene lost 8 bases, with 15 bases spanning the gap. CDR3 protein: CSVLLGSHEQFF. As DNA, the CDR3 is TGCAGTGTCCTTCTCGGTTCTCATGAGCAGTTCTTC.

The V call is TRBV19, the J call TRBJ2-5; 10 positions match TRBD1. The CDR3 is 14 amino acids. CDR1 LNHDA and CDR2 SQIVND come from the germline V gene (reference sequence). J gave up 7 bases and V 5 bases, and 7 bases lay outside the gene matches. In DNA form, the CDR3 reads TGTGCCAGTAGTCCACAGACAGGGGGCCGGACCCAGTACTTC. Translated, it gives CASSPQTGGRTQYF.

This rearrangement joins TRBV6-1 to TRBJ2-7, with TRBD1 identical over 7 bases. Germline V lookup: CDR1 MNHNS, CDR2 SASEGT. The CDR3 has 11 residues. The trim removed 6 bases at V and 8 bases at J, leaving 4 bases unmatched. CDR3 bases: TGTGCCAGCAGAAAAGGGGGCAAGCAGTACTTC. Translation: CASRKGGKQYF.

As regards this clone: One end of the junction does not line up with germline, which may come from a read error. This sequence joins TRBV6-1 and TRBJ2-1; D may correspond to TRBD1 or TRBD2 (5 bases each). There are 16 residues in the CDR3. Germline V gene sequence: CDR1 MNHNS, CDR2 SASEGT. The CDR3 loop is CASSEGENRNRNEQFF. The CDR3 nucleotides are TGTGCCAGCAGCGAAGGGGAGAACAGGAATCGTAATGAGCAGTTCTTC.

This clone was detected many times. V is TRBV5-1 and J is TRBJ2-7; a weak D match, TRBD2 (5 bases). V was cut by 0 bases and J by 2 bases, with 12 bases left in between. CDR1 is SGHRS and CDR2 is YFSETQ in the germline V gene. This CDR3 is 15 amino acids long. For the CDR3, the DNA is TGCGCCAGCAGCTTGGGGCTAGCAGGAACCTACGAGCAGTACTTC. This codes for CASSLGLAGTYEQYF.

The chain links TRBV18 to TRBJ2-1; the match to TRBD2 covers 7 bases. The J segment lost 6 bases and the V segment lost 5 bases, leaving 1 base of the junction unmatched. The CDR3 length is 12 residues. CDR1 is KGHSH and CDR2 is LQKENI in the germline V gene. The CDR3 nucleotides are TGTGCCAGCTCAACGGGGGGCAATGAGCAGTTCTTC. Encoded protein: CASSTGGNEQFF.

The sample holds many counts of this clone. The chain recombines TRBV4-1 with TRBJ2-7; TRBD2 agrees at 10 bases. The V segment lost 5 bases and the J segment 1 base; nucleotides outside the gene matches: 8. This CDR3 has 16 residues. Germline-derived CDR1 and CDR2 are MGHRA and YSYEKL. The CDR3 nucleotides read TGCGCCAGCAGCGGACTGACTAGCGGGTTTTCCTACGAGCAGTACTTC. Protein product: CASSGLTSGFSYEQYF.

This clone was found many times. This chain joins TRBV11-3 and TRBJ2-7; D could derive from TRBD1 or TRBD2 (6 bases each). With 10 bases removed from V and 4 bases from J, the gap between germline ends came to 11 bases. The CDR3 is made up of 11 amino acids. Per the germline V gene, CDR1 is SGHNT and CDR2 is YENEEA. The CDR3 region is CATSDRYEQYF. DNA of the CDR3: TGTGCCACTAGCGACAGGTACGAGCAGTACTTC.

In this sample, this clone turned up many times. This sequence joins TRBV7-2 and TRBJ2-3; D call uncertain. Trimming removed 2 bases from V and 0 bases from J, with 6 bases in between. CDR3 length: 14 residues. The V gene's germline CDR1 is SGHTA and CDR2 FQGNSA. This chain's CDR3 is CASSLTSSTDTQYF. CDR3 nucleotides: TGTGCCAGCAGCTTAACAAGTAGCACAGATACGCAGTATTTT.